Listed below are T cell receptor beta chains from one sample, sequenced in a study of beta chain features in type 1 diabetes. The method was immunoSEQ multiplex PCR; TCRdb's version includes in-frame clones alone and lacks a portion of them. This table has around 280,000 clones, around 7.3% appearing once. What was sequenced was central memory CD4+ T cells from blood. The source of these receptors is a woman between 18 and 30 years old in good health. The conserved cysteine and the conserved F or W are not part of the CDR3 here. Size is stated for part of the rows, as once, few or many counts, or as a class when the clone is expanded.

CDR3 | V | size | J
ASSEDRLSTDTQY | TRBV2 | many | TRBJ2-3
ASSYSSGTDTQY | TRBV6-6 | NA | TRBJ2-3
ASSQRDNSPLH | TRBV27 | few | TRBJ1-6
ASSEVNPGELF | TRBV2 | few | TRBJ2-2
ASSLTSGYYNEQF | TRBV7-9 | few | TRBJ2-1
ASSFVFHSQETQY | TRBV5-5 | few | TRBJ2-5
ASSPTGNGANVLT | TRBV5-8 | few | TRBJ2-6
ASSNTGVTYEQY | TRBV7-9 | many | TRBJ2-7
ATSRDRGSGNTIY | TRBV15 | NA | TRBJ1-3
ASSHHGGQENTEAF | TRBV18 | many | TRBJ1-1
ASSTGSGETQY | TRBV6-5 | few | TRBJ2-5
ASSFDSGRNQPQH | TRBV7-2 | few | TRBJ1-5
ASSLEAGAHGYT | TRBV5-1 | many | TRBJ1-2
ATYGMAPRGKNIQY | TRBV2 | few | TRBJ2-4
ASGFGITYEQY | TRBV12-5 | NA | TRBJ2-7
ASSLRASTDTQY | TRBV7-2 | few | TRBJ2-3
ASWTGTHLANYGYT | TRBV5-6 | NA | TRBJ1-2
ASSLQGGNTEAF | TRBV7-8 | few | TRBJ1-1
ASRWGAAGELF | TRBV2 | few | TRBJ2-2
ATSDPPTYEQY | TRBV15 | NA | TRBJ2-7
ASSLKDRANGYT | TRBV13 | many | TRBJ1-2
ASSFQSSYNSPLH | TRBV7-2 | few | TRBJ1-6
ASSLAPTRTEAF | TRBV11-3 | NA | TRBJ1-1
ASRQTGLGVYEQY | TRBV6-6 | few | TRBJ2-7
ASRGQDTTGELF | TRBV7-7 | few | TRBJ2-2
ASSLAGGEAF | TRBV7-9 | many | TRBJ1-1
ASSEYQTNNEQF | TRBV7-3 | NA | TRBJ2-1
ASSQYQQTQAKNIQY | TRBV16 | many | TRBJ2-4
ASSRRDNGYEQY | TRBV5-5 | many | TRBJ2-7
ASSQREGVGELF | TRBV27 | many | TRBJ2-2
ASSVVIAGVNEQF | TRBV9 | few | TRBJ2-1
SVTVRDRGYEQY | TRBV29-1 | NA | TRBJ2-7
ASGRTGDKVYADTQY | TRBV12-5 | few | TRBJ2-3
ASSSGPSDTQY | TRBV7-3 | many | TRBJ2-3
ASSSGTGHQETQY | TRBV5-1 | NA | TRBJ2-5
ASSYSRGAKNIQY | TRBV6-5 | many | TRBJ2-4
ASSYSASSYEQY | TRBV6-6 | few | TRBJ2-7
ASSSLGGVTDTQY | TRBV7-2 | NA | TRBJ2-3
ASSATGSGGYT | TRBV2 | NA | TRBJ1-2